Below, 3 T cell receptor beta chains from the same sample are listed, as sequenced in a study of T cell responses to AZD1222 COVID-19 vaccine. Profiled with immunoSEQ multiplex PCR; TCRdb holds only in-frame clones, not every one. The table has about 170,000 clones, 80% to 90% seen once. Sequencing used peripheral blood, obtained on day 0 of AZD1222 vaccination. The receptors here all came from an adult in good health.

CDR3 protein: CASSGVISGNTIYF. CDR3 in DNA: TGTGCCAGCAGCGGCGTTATCTCTGGAAACACCATATATTTT. This chain joins TRBV9 and TRBJ1-3; the D is unclear. Germline CDR1 reads SGDLS; CDR2 reads YYNGEE. CDR3 size: 14 residues. Trimming stripped 3 bases from V and 0 bases from J, with 7 bases between.

The rearrangement links TRBV11-2 to TRBJ2-4; 14 bases are shared with TRBD2. CDR3 size: 18 residues. CDR1 is SGHAT and CDR2 is FQNNGV in the germline V gene. The junction had 5 bases not matched to a gene; V was cut back by 0 bases and J by 4 bases. CDR3 region: CASSLEGLAGARKNIQYF. CDR3 bases: TGTGCCAGCAGCTTAGAGGGACTAGCGGGGGCCCGAAAAAACATTCAGTACTTC.

V is TRBV19 and J is TRBJ2-7, with D possibly matching TRBD1 (5 bases). Trimming pared 2 bases from V and 2 bases from J, leaving 10 bases between. Germline V lookup: CDR1 LNHDA, CDR2 SQIVND (reference sequence). This CDR3 is 14 amino acids long. The CDR3 here is CASSIYQGTYEQYF. CDR3 nucleotides: TGTGCCAGTAGTATATATCAGGGAACCTACGAGCAGTACTTC.